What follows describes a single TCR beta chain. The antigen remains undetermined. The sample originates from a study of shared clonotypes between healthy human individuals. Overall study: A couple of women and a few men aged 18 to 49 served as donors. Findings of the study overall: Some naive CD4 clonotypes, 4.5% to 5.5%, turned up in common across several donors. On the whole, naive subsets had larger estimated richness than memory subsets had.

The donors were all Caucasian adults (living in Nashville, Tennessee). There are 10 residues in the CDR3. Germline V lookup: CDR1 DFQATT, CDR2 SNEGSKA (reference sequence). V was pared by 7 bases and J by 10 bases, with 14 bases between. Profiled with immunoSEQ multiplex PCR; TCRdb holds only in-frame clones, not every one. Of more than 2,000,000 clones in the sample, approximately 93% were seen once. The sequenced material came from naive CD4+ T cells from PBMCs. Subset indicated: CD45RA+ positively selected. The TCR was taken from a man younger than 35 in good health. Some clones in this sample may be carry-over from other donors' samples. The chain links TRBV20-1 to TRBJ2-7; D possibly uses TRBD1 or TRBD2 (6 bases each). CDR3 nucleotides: TGCAGTGTCCCGAGGGGGGACCAGTACTTC. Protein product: CSVPRGDQYF.